One sample yielded the 5 T cell receptor beta chains listed below, sequenced in a study of spatial heterogeneity in lung cancer (dated by TCRdb to between 2018 and 2021). The receptor library was made with 5' RACE. The sample was run on a NextSeq 500. The public reads were run again by TCRdb, first through fastp at Q25 and then through MiXCR, and only productive beta chains were kept. Rows with one shared CDR3 protein collapse into an entry with the most common genes and DNA. The sample includes 45,000 to 55,000 distinct CDR3 sequences, with under 6% observed a single time. Around 10% of the sample comes from the top ten. The sample's time point label, in plain terms: sample taken at primary tumor resection. For TCR sequencing, whole RNA was extracted from tumor and nontumor lung tissue, or from cryopreserved PBMC samples, and no cell sorting was done. Sequenced here: PBMCs, sampled at surgery. The receptor source for this set is a male donor with early-stage non-small cell lung cancer.

This clonotype was counted ten times or more. This rearrangement joins TRBV20-1 to TRBJ2-1; 7 bases are a match to TRBD1. V lost 2 bases, J lost 8 bases, and 9 bases stayed unmatched. There are 14 residues in the CDR3. The germline V gene has CDR1 DFQATT and CDR2 SNEGSKA (reference sequence). CDR3 DNA: TGCAGTGCTAGATCCGCTAGAGGGGGCGATGAGCAGTTCTTC. Protein: CSARSARGGDEQFF.

This clonotype was seen ten or more times. The chain recombines TRBV20-1 with TRBJ2-3; a possible D gene is TRBD2 (6 bases). Germline V gene data show CDR1 as DFQATT and CDR2 as SNEGSKA (reference sequence). V lost 4 bases and J lost 6, with 20 bases in between. The CDR3 is 15 residues long. CDR3 loop: CSAILFGGRKDTQYF. The CDR3 DNA is TGCAGTGCTATCCTCTTCGGTGGGAGGAAGGATACGCAGTATTTT.

This clonotype was seen at least ten times. The chain combines TRBV7-6 with TRBJ1-2, with D perhaps matching TRBD1 (5 bases). V dropped 1 base and J dropped 1 base, with 13 bases sitting between them. The CDR3 has 16 residues. Germline V lookup: CDR1 SGHVS, CDR2 FNYEAQ. The CDR3 sequence is CASSLGLAGNNYGYTF. Here the CDR3 DNA reads TGTGCCAGCAGCTTAGGTCTGGCAGGGAATAACTATGGCTACACCTTC.

This clonotype was recorded at least ten times. The chain couples TRBV15 to TRBJ2-5; the D is unclear. Per the germline V gene, CDR1 is LNHNV and CDR2 is YYDKDF (reference sequence). This CDR3 spans 16 amino acids. V lost 0 bases and J 4 bases, leaving 15 bases between the germline ends. The CDR3 nucleotides are TGTGCCACCAGCAGAGATCCCCCGGGCTACGCAGAGACCCAGTACTTC. Residues: CATSRDPPGYAETQYF.

With respect to this clonotype: This may be a read error: a much more frequent sequence differs by one nucleotide. The chain is built from TRBV5-1 and TRBJ2-5; tentatively, D is TRBD1 (6 bases). The CDR3 covers 12 residues. The germline CDR1 and CDR2 sequences are SGHRS and YFSETQ. The CDR3 nucleotides are TGCGCCAGCAGCTGGGGGCCAGAGACCCAGCACTTC. It is translated as CASSWGPETQHF.